The 14 T cell receptor beta chains reported below all come from one sample, sequenced in a study of early T cells in non-severe SARS-CoV-2 infection. Via MiXCR, TCRdb re-called the 5' RACE reads, giving one row per CDR3 protein. The sample holds tens of thousands of distinct CDR3 sequences; roughly 16% are singletons and the top ten take around 12%. Sequenced input: whole blood. Receptors were obtained from an adult who was a healthcare worker with PCR-confirmed SARS-CoV-2 infection or an uninfected control (not recorded which).

The rearrangement joins TRBV7-8 to TRBJ1-2; D ambiguous. Germline V lookup: CDR1 SGHVS, CDR2 FQNEAQ. The CDR3 consists of 13 residues. V was shortened by 8 bases and J by 3 bases, with 13 bases between the two germline ends. CDR3 nucleotides: TGTGCCAGCGGTTCGACGGCCTACTATGGCTACACCTTC. This sequence encodes CASGSTAYYGYTF.

The chain recombines TRBV7-6 with TRBJ2-5, with D uncertain. This CDR3 comprises 14 residues. CDR1 is SGHVS, CDR2 FNYEAQ, per germline. V gave up 8 bases and J gave up 2 bases, with 15 bases separating them. DNA for the CDR3: TGTGCCAGCTTACCGTTCGGCGCGCAAGAGACCCAGTACTTC. Its protein product is CASLPFGAQETQYF.

This clonotype was counted only a few times. The gene calls are TRBV9 and TRBJ2-1, with D maybe TRBD2 (6 bases). Germline CDR1 is SGDLS and CDR2 is YYNGEE. This CDR3 is built from 16 residues. Trimming took off 0 bases at V and 3 bases at J, with 13 bases between the two ends. CDR3 coding DNA: TGTGCCAGCAGCGTAGACGTGGGAGGCCTCTACAATGAGCAGTTCTTC. Its translation: CASSVDVGGLYNEQFF.

This clonotype showed up many times. The chain has TRBV28 and TRBJ2-7; a weak D match, TRBD2 (5 bases). Germline lookup yields CDR1 MDHEN and CDR2 SYDVKM. Trimming took off 6 bases at V and 2 bases at J, with 17 bases between the two ends. The CDR3 covers 15 residues. CDR3 in DNA: TGTGCCAGCAGCCCCGCGGGTTCGACGCCCTACGAGCAGTACTTC. This translates into CASSPAGSTPYEQYF.

The J gene is TRBJ2-3, the V gene TRBV4-3; D not certain. The germline V gene has CDR1 LGHNA and CDR2 YSLEER. This CDR3 spans 16 amino acids. Between the trimmed V and J ends, which lost 0 bases and 0 bases, there was a span of 10 bases. The CDR3 DNA follows: TGCGCCAGCAGCCAAGACGACAACCCTAGCACAGATACGCAGTATTTT. This translates into CASSQDDNPSTDTQYF.

There are many counts of this clonotype. V is TRBV7-9 and J is TRBJ2-6, with D hard to call. Trimming removed 5 bases at V and 0 bases at J, with 8 bases between. The length of the CDR3 is 15 residues. The germline V gene has CDR1 SEHNR and CDR2 FQNEAQ (reference sequence). CDR3 coding DNA: TGTGCCAGCAGCATAACGGACTCTGGGGCCAACGTCCTGACTTTC. It codes for CASSITDSGANVLTF.

The CDR3 is CASSLTGQVDEQYF. CDR3 nucleotide sequence: TGTGCCAGCTCACTCACGGGACAGGTGGACGAGCAGTACTTC. This chain uses TRBV18 with TRBJ2-7; 8 bases map to TRBD1. CDR1 and CDR2 from the germline V gene are KGHSH and LQKENI. The CDR3 extends over 14 amino acids. V lost 4 bases, J lost 5 bases, and 7 bases stayed unmatched.

V and J are TRBV20-1 and TRBJ1-2, with D perhaps matching TRBD1 (5 bases). The CDR3 loop spans 14 amino acids. Germline V lookup: CDR1 DFQATT, CDR2 SNEGSKA (reference sequence). V lost 3 bases and J 5 bases, leaving 16 bases between the germline ends. In nucleotides, the CDR3 is TGCAGTGCTAGTTCCCTGGGGCCCATGTATGGCTACACCTTC. This codes for CSASSLGPMYGYTF.

The chain has TRBV19 and TRBJ2-7; D possibly matches TRBD1 or TRBD2 (6 bases each). Trimming shortened V by 10 bases and J by 2 bases, and 15 bases separated the two germline ends. Per germline, CDR1 LNHDA and CDR2 SQIVND (reference sequence). The CDR3 has 13 residues. CDR3 sequence reads: CATTEGEPYEQYF. The CDR3 DNA reads as TGTGCCACAACGGAGGGGGAGCCCTACGAGCAGTACTTC.

The sample holds a few counts of this clonotype. The chain carries TRBV6-6 and TRBJ1-6; no clear D. CDR1 and CDR2 (germline): MNHNY, SVGAGI (reference sequence). The V end lost 5 bases, the J end lost 7 bases, and 12 bases lay between the germline ends. The CDR3 consists of 14 residues. CDR3 DNA sequence: TGTGCCAGCAGTCCGGGCCGGGAGAATTCACCCCTCCACTTT. Its protein product is CASSPGRENSPLHF.

V and J are TRBV28 and TRBJ1-4, with 7 positions matching TRBD1. The germline V gene encodes CDR1 MDHEN and CDR2 SYDVKM. V was pared by 4 bases and J by 3 bases, with 5 bases of the junction left unmatched. This CDR3 region has 15 residues. The CDR3 coding sequence is TGTGCCAGCAGTTCCACCGGGACAGCTAATGAAAAACTGTTTTTT. Its protein is CASSSTGTANEKLFF.

The V gene is TRBV11-2, the J gene TRBJ1-2, with D maybe TRBD1 (5 bases). The V gene's germline CDR1 is SGHAT and CDR2 FQNNGV. Trimming took off 4 bases at V and 5 bases at J, with 20 bases between the two ends. The CDR3 has 16 residues. CDR3 nucleotide sequence: TGTGCCAGCAGCTGGGGCCCAACGACAGACCCGTATGGCTACACCTTC. The encoded protein is CASSWGPTTDPYGYTF.

The gene calls are TRBV19 and TRBJ2-3; either TRBD1 or TRBD2 may supply D (5 bases each). The V gene's germline CDR1 is LNHDA and CDR2 SQIVND (reference sequence). With 6 bases removed from V and 1 base from J, the gap between germline ends came to 17 bases. The CDR3 has 16 residues. CDR3 in amino acids: CASSNGTPQGTDTQYF. The CDR3 DNA sequence: TGTGCCAGTAGCAATGGGACCCCCCAGGGCACAGATACGCAGTATTTT. The full variable domain, in which reference TRBV19 and TRBJ2-3 provide the parts outside the CDR3, is DGGITQSPKYLFRKEGQNVTLSCEQNLNHDAMYWYRQDPGQGLRLIYYSQIVNDFQKGDIAEGYSVSREKKESFPLTVTSAQKNPTAFYLCASSNGTPQGTDTQYFGPGTRLTVL.

This clonotype was counted a few times. The V call is TRBV28, the J call TRBJ2-5; D not resolved. Germline V gives CDR1 MDHEN, CDR2 SYDVKM. This CDR3 region has 13 residues. Trimming shortened V by 3 bases and J by 5 bases, and 10 bases separated the two germline ends. CDR3 sequence (DNA): TGTGCCAGCAGTTTGGTAGGGTCGGAGACCCAGTACTTC. Its translation is CASSLVGSETQYF.